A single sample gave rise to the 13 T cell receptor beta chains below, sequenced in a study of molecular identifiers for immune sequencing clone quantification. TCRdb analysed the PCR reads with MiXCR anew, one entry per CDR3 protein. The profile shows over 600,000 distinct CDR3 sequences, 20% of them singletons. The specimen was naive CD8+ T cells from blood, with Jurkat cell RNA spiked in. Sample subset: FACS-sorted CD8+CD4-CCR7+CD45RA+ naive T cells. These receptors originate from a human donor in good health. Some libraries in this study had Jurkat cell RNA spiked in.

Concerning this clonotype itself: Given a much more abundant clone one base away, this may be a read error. For the CDR3, the DNA is TGTGCCACCAGTTACATTGGGACACCTCAAGAGACCCAGTACTTC. This gives the protein CATSYIGTPQETQYF. The chain employs TRBV6-2 or TRBV6-3 and TRBJ2-5, with D possibly TRBD1 on 6 matching bases. Per germline, CDR1 MNHEY and CDR2 SVGEGT. CDR3 length: 15 residues.

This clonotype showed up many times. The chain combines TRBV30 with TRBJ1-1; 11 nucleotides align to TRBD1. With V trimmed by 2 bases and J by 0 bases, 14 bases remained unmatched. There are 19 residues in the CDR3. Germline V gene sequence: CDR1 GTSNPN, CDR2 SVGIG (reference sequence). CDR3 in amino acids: CAWSTSPRTGGRLNTEAFF. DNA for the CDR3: TGTGCCTGGAGTACATCTCCCCGGACAGGGGGCCGGTTGAACACTGAAGCTTTCTTT.

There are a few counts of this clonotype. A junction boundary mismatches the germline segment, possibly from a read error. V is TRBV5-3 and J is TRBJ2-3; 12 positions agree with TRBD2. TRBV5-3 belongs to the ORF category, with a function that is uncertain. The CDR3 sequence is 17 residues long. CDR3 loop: CASSLWLAGGQRDTQYF. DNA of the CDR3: TGTGCCAGCAGCTTGTGGCTAGCGGGGGGGCAAAGAGATACGCAGTATTTT.

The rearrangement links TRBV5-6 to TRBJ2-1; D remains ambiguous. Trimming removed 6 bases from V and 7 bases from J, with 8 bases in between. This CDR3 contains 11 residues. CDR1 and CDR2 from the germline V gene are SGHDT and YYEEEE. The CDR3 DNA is TGTGCCAGCAACTTAGGAAATGAGCAGTTCTTC. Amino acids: CASNLGNEQFF.

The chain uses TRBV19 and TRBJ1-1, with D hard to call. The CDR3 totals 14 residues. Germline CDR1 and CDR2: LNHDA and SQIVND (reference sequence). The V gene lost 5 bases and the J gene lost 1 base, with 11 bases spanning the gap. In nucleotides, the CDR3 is TGTGCCAGTAGTGAGGACGGGAGGAACACTGAAGCTTTCTTT. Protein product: CASSEDGRNTEAFF.

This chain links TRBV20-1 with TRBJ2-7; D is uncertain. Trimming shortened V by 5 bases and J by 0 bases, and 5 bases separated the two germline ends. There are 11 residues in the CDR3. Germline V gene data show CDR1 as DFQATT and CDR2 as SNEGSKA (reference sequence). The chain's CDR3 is CSAASSYEQYF. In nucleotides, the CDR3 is TGCAGTGCTGCCTCCTCCTACGAGCAGTACTTC.

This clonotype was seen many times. CDR3 sequence (DNA): TGCAGTGCTAAGGGACTGACCTACGAGCAGTACTTC. Amino acids: CSAKGLTYEQYF. V is TRBV20-1 and J is TRBJ2-7; D possibly corresponds to TRBD2 (6 bases). Trimming removed 4 bases at V and 2 bases at J, with 9 bases between. CDR1 DFQATT and CDR2 SNEGSKA come from the germline V gene (reference sequence). The CDR3 covers 12 residues.

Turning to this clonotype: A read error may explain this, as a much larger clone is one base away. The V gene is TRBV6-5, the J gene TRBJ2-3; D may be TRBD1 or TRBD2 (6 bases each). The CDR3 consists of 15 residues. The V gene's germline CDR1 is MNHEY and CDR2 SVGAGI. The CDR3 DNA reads TGTGCCAGCGGTTATTTCTGGGGGGCCACCGATACGCAGTATTTT. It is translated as CASGYFWGATDTQYF.

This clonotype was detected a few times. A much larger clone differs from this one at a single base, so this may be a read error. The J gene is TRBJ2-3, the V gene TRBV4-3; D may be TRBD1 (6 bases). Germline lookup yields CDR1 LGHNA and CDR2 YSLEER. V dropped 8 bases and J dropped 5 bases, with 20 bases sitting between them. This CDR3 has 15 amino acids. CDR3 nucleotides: TGCGCCAGCGGCCCAGGCTGGGGACAAAAAGATACGCAGTATTTT. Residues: CASGPGWGQKDTQYF.

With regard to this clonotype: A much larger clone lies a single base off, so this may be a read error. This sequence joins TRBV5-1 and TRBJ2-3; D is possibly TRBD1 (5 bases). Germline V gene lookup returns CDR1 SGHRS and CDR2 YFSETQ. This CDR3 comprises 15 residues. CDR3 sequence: CASSLIAPFTGTQYF. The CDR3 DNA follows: TGCGCCAGCAGCTTGATAGCTCCCTTCACAGGTACGCAGTATTTT.

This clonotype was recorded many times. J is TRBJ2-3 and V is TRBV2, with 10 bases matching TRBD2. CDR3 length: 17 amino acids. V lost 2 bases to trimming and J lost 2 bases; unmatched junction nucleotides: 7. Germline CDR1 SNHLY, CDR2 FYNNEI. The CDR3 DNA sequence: TGTGCCAGCAGTGAAAGGCCAGCGGGAGGGCACACAGATACGCAGTATTTT. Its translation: CASSERPAGGHTDTQYF.

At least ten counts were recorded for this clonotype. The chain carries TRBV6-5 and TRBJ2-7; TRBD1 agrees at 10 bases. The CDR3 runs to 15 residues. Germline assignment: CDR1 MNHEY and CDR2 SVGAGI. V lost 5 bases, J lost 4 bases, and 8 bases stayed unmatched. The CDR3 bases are TGTGCCAGCAGTCTCATGGACAGGGGGTCTTACGAGCAGTACTTC. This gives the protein CASSLMDRGSYEQYF.

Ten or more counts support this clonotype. The CDR3 DNA follows: TGTGCCAGCAGCTTAGTGAGAGGAAGGACCGGGGAGCTGTTTTTT. Protein: CASSLVRGRTGELFF. This chain connects TRBV7-2 to TRBJ2-2, with D unclear. V gave up 1 base and J gave up 5 bases, with 11 bases separating them. Germline-derived CDR1 and CDR2 are SGHTA and FQGNSA. The length of the CDR3 is 15 residues.